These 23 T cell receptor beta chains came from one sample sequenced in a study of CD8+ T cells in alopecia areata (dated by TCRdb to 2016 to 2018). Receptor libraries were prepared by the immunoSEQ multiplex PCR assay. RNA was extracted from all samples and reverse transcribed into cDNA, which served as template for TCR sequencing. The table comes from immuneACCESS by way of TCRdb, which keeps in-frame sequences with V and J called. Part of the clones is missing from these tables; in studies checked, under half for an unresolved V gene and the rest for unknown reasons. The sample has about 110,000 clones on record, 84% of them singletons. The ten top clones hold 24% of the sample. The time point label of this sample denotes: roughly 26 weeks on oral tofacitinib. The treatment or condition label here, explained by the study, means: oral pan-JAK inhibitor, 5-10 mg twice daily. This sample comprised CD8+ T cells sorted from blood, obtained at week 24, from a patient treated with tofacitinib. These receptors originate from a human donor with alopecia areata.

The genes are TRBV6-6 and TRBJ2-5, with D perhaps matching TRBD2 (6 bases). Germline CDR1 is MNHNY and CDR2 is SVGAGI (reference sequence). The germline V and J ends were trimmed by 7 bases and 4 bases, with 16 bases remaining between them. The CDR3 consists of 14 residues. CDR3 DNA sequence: TGTGCCAGCACACCCCGGGGGAGCCCAGAGACCCAGTACTTC. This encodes CASTPRGSPETQYF.

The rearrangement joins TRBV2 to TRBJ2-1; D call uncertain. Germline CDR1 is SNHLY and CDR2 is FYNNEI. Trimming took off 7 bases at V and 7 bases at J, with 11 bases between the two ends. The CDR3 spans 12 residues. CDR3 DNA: TGTGCCAGCATGTCGCATCCTAATGAGCAGTTCTTC. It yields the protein CASMSHPNEQFF.

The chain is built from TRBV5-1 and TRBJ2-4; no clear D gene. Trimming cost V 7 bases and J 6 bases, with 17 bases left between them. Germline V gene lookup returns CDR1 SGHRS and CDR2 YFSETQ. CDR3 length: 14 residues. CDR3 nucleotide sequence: TGCGCCAGCGGACCGGGCGGTGGGTTAAACATTCAGTACTTC. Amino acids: CASGPGGGLNIQYF.

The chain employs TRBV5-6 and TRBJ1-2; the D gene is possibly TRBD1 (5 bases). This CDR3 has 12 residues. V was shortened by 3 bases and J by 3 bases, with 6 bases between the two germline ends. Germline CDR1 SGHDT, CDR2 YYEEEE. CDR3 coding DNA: TGTGCCAGCAGCTCGGGGGACTATGGCTACACCTTC. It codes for CASSSGDYGYTF.

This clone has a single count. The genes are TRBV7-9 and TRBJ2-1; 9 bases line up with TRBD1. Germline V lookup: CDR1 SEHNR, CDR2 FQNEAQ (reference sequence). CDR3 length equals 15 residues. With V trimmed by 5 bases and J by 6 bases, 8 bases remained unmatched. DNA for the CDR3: TGTGCCAGCAGCGGGCGGGACAGGGAGGGCAATGAGCAGTTCTTC. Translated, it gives CASSGRDREGNEQFF.

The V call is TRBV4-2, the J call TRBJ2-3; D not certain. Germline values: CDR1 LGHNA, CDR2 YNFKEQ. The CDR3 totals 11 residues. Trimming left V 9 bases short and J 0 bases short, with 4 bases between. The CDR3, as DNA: TGTGCCAGTAGGAGCACAGATACGCAGTATTTT. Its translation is CASRSTDTQYF.

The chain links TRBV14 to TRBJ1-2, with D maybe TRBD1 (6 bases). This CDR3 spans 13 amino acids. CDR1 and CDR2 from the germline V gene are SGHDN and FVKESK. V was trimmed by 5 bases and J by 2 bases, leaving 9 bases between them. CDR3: CASSTGTNYGYTF. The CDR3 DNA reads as TGTGCCAGCAGCACAGGGACGAACTATGGCTACACCTTC.

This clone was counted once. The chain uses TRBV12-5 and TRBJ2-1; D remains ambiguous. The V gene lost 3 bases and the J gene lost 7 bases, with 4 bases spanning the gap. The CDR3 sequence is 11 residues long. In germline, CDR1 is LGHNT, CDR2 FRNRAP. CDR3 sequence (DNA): TGTGCTAGTGGTTTTGGTAATGAGCAGTTCTTC. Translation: CASGFGNEQFF.

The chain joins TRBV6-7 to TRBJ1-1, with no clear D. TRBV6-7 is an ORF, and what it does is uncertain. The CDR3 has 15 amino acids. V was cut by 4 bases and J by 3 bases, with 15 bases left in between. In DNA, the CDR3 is TGTGCCAGCAGTTGGGCGAGCGTTTTAGACACTGAAGCTTTCTTT. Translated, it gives CASSWASVLDTEAFF.

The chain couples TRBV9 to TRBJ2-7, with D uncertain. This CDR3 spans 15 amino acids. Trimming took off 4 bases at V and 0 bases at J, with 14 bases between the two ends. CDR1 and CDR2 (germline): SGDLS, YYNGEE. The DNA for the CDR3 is TGTGCCAGCAGCCCAACCTCAAGTTCCTCCTACGAGCAGTACTTC. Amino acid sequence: CASSPTSSSSYEQYF.

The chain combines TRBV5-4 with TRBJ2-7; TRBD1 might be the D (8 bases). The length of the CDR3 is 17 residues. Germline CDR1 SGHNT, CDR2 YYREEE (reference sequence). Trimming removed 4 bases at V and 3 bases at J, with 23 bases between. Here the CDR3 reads CASSVGFSGTGLYEQYF. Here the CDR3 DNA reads TGTGCCAGCAGCGTCGGATTCAGCGGGACAGGACTCTACGAGCAGTACTTC.

As DNA, the CDR3 is TGTGCCAGCAGCTTAGAAGGCCACAATCAGCCCCAGCATTTT. Its translation: CASSLEGHNQPQHF. The J gene is TRBJ1-5, the V gene TRBV7-9; D not certain. Germline lookup yields CDR1 SEHNR and CDR2 FQNEAQ (reference sequence). Between the trimmed V and J ends, which lost 1 base and 3 bases, there was a span of 7 bases. The CDR3 contains 14 residues.

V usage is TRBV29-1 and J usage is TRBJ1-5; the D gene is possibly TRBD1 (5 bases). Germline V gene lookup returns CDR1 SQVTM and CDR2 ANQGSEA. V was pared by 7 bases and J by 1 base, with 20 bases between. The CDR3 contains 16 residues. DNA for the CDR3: TGCAGCGCCCACTTTGCGGGGGAAACAAGCAATCAGCCCCAGCATTTT. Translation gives CSAHFAGETSNQPQHF.

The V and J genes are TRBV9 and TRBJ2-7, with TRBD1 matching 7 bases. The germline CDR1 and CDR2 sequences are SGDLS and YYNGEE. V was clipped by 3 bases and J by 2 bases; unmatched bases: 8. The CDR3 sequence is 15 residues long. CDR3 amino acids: CASSAGQDYPYEQYF. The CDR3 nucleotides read TGTGCCAGCAGCGCCGGACAGGATTACCCCTACGAGCAGTACTTC.

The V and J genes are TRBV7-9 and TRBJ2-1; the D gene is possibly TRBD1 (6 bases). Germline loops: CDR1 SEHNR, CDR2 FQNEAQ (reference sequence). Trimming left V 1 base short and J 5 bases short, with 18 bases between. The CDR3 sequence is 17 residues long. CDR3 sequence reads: CASSLVYRDETHNEQFF. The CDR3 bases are TGTGCCAGCAGCTTAGTTTACAGGGACGAAACACACAATGAGCAGTTCTTC.

Here the CDR3 DNA reads TGTGCCAGCAGCTCCCTCACACAGGGGGCTGGCACAGATACGCAGTATTTT. Protein product: CASSSLTQGAGTDTQYF. The rearrangement uses TRBV27 and TRBJ2-3; 9 bases match TRBD1. Per germline, CDR1 MNHEY and CDR2 SMNVEV (reference sequence). The V gene end was trimmed by 6 bases and the J gene end by 1 base; junction bases not matched to a gene: 11. The CDR3 totals 17 residues.

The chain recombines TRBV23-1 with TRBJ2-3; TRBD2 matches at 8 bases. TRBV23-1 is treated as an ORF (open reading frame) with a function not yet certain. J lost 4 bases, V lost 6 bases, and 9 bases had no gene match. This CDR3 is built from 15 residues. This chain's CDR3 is CASSKRGRAPDTQYF. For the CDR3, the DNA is TGCGCCAGCAGCAAGCGGGGGAGGGCCCCAGATACGCAGTATTTT.

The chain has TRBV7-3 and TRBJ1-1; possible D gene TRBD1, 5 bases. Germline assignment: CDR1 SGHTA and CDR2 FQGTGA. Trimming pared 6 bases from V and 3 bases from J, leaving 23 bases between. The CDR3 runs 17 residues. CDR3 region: CASSFYTRGRCDTEAFF. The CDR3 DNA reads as TGTGCCAGCAGTTTCTACACTAGGGGTAGATGTGACACTGAAGCTTTCTTT. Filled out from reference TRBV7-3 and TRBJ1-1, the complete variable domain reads GAGVSQTPSNKVTEKGKYVELRCDPISGHTALYWYRQSLGQGPEFLIYFQGTGAADDSGLPNDRFFAVRPEGSVSTLKIQRTERGDSAVYLCASSFYTRGRCDTEAFFGQGTRLTVV.

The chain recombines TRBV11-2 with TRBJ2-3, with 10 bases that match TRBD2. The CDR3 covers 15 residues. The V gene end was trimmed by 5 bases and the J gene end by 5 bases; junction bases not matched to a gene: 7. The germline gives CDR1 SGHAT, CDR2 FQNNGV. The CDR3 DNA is TGTGCCAGCAGCCCCACTAGCGGGGTTAGAGATACGCAGTATTTT. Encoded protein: CASSPTSGVRDTQYF.

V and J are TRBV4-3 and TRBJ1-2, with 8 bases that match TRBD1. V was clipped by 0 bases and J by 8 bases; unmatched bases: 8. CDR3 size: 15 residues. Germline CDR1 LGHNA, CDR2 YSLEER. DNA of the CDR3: TGCGCCAGCAGCCAAGATTCGCAGGGGGCAGGGGGCTACACCTTC. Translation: CASSQDSQGAGGYTF.

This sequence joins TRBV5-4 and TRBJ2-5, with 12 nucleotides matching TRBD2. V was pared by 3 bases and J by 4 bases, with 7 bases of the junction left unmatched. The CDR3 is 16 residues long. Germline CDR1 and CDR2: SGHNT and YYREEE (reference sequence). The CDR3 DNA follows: TGTGCCAGCAGCTCGGGGCTGGGACTAGCGGGAGAGACCCAGTACTTC. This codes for CASSSGLGLAGETQYF.

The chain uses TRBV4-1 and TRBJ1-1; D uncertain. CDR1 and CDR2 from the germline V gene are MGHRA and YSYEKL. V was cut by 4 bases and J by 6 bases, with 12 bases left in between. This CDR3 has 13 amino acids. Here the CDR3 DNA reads TGCGCCAGCAGCCCATCTGTTGTCTCTGAAGCTTTCTTT. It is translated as CASSPSVVSEAFF.

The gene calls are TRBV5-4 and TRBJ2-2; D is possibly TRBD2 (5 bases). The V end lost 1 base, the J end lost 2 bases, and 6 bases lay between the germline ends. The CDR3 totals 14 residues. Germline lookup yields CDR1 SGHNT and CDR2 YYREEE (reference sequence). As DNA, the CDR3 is TGTGCCAGCAGCTTGTCGGGAAACACCGGGGAGCTGTTTTTT. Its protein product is CASSLSGNTGELFF.